This T cell receptor beta chain stems from a study of neurological immune-mediated disorders (dated by TCRdb to between 2019 and 2020). Regarding the complete study: Among the roughly 34 multiple sclerosis patients, relapsing-remitting MS accounted for about 31 and secondary progressive MS accounted for 3. Alongside PBMC samples, the set of some 98 TCR-beta libraries contained longitudinal samples, technical triplicates, and paired CD4+ and CD8+ T-cell subsets that had been sorted. The cohort was made up of approximately 71 subjects, consisting of 15 or so HAM/TSP patients, about 35 multiple sclerosis patients and 20 healthy controls. The study compared peripheral blood TCR-beta repertoires of HTLV-I-associated myelopathy (HAM/TSP) patients, multiple sclerosis patients and healthy controls using UMI-based sequencing.

The investigation overall reported the following: Repertoires from 18 of 34 MS patients were grouped by phylogenetic analysis into a cluster of related CDR3 sequences, suggesting a possible repertoire-level signature. The MS cluster showed no association with clinical or MRI features, and the authors stated that larger cohorts are needed. No identical CDR3 amino acid sequences were shared among expanded clones across subjects, suggesting private TCR-beta repertoires in all groups. TCR clonal expansion was highest in HAM/TSP patients and lowest in MS patients, with MS patients falling below even healthy controls.

cDNA was synthesized by template-switch 5'RACE using a primer with a 10-nucleotide random unique molecular identifier that tagged each TCR transcript. Over 190 million TCR-beta sequences, covering 15-18 subjects, were produced in each sequencing run. Total RNA was extracted with the RNeasy kit. The KAPA Real-time Library Amplification kit was used to amplify TCR-beta VDJ regions with primers targeting the TCR constant region and the 5'RACE anchor. Sample indexes and Illumina adaptors were added in a first PCR, and a second PCR then increased library yield. After Ampure bead purification, the TCR product of roughly 650 bp was size-selected on a 2% E-gel SizeSelection system. Library quality was checked on a Bioanalyzer, concentration was measured with Qubit, and libraries were quantified with the Kapa Library Quantification kit before pooling. Paired-end 2 x 150 bp sequencing of the libraries was performed on an Illumina HiSeq 2500. To increase sequence diversity, about 25-30% phiX was spiked into each library pool. The original methods were these. The UMI-based MiGEC pipeline processed quality-filtered reads and removed over 80% of raw TCR sequences during error correction. VDJ genes were aligned to IMGT germline references, and clonotypes were defined by unique CDR3 amino acid sequence plus V-J genes. Clonal expansion, Shannon diversity, and CDR3 relatedness (CalcPairwiseDistances, ClusterSamples) were evaluated with VDJtools, and phylogenetic trees were built with CLCbio workbench. Expanded clones were defined as having at least 8 unique UMIs, based on coefficient-of-variation modelling across technical triplicates. TCRdb reworked the public reads: Q25 trimming with fastp, MiXCR clone assembly, productive beta chains retained. Every entry covers one CDR3 protein and lists the most common genes and DNA from its rows. It is TCRdb's table, rather than the study itself, that gives the V and J calls and clone size. This sample comprises about 50,000 distinct CDR3 sequences, about 2% of them detected only once. The ten largest account for 2.2% of the sample.

Libraries from unsorted PBMCs were made from 2 million PBMCs kept in RNAlater at -80 degrees C until RNA extraction. The multiple sclerosis patients were enrolled in a US clinical protocol that evaluated disease progression with magnetic resonance imaging. PBMCs were separated from peripheral blood using Ficoll-Hypaque density gradient centrifugation and then cryopreserved in liquid nitrogen. CDR1 SQVTM and CDR2 ANQGSEA were looked up in the germline V gene. Measured from the cysteine to the phenylalanine, the CDR3 is 13 residues long. This clonotype was picked up many times. No cognate antigen has been identified for it. It is unclear where the CDR3 begins or ends on the DNA, so no DNA is shown, and the CDR3 is as TCRdb lists it.

The clonotype was recovered from a woman in her thirties or forties with multiple sclerosis. Specimen: PBMCs. The chain employs TRBV29-1 and TRBJ1-2; the table gives TRBD1 as D, unverified against the DNA. CDR3 region: CSWAGGAGQRETF.